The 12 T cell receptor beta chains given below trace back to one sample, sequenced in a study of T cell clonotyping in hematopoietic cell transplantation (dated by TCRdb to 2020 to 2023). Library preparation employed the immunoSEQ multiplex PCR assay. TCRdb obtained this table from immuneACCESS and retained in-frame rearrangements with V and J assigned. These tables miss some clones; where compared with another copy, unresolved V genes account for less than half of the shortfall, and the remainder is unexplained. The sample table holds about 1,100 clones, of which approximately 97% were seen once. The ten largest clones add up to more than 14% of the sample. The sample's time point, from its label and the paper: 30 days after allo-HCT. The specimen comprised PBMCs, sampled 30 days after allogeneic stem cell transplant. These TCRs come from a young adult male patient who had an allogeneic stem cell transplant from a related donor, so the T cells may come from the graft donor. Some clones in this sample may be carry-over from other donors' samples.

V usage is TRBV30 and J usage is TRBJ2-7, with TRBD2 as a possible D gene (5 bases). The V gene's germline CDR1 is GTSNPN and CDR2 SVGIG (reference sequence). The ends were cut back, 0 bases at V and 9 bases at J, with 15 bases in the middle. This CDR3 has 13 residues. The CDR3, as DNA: TGTGCCTGGAGTGTCGGAGGCCGGGTCGGGCAGTACGTC. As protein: CAWSVGGRVGQYV.

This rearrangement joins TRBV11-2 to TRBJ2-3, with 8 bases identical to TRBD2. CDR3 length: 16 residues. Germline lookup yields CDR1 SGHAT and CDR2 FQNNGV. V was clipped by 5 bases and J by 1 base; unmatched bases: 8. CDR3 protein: CASSPLNSGGTDTQYF. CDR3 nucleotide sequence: TGTGCCAGCAGCCCCCTAAATAGCGGGGGCACAGATACGCAGTATTTT.

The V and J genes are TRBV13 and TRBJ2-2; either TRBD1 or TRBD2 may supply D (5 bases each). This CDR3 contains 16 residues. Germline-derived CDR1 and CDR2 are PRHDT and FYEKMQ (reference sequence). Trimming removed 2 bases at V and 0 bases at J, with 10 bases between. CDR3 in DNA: TGTGCCAGCAGCTTACCGGGACGGACGAACACCGGGGAGCTGTTTTTT. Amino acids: CASSLPGRTNTGELFF.

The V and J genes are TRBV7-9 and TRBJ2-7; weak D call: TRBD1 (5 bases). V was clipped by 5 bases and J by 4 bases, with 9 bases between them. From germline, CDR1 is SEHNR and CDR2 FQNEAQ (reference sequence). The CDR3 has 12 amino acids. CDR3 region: CASSPSGYEQYF. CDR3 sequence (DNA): TGTGCCAGCAGCCCCTCAGGGTACGAGCAGTACTTC.

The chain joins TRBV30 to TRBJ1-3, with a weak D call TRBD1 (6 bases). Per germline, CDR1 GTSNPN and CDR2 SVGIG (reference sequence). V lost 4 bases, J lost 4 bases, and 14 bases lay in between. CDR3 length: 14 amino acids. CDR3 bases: TGTGCCTGGAACATGCAGGGGTGGGGAAACACCATATATTTT. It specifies CAWNMQGWGNTIYF. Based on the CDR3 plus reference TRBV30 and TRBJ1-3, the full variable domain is SQTIHQWPATLVQPVGSPLSLECTVEGTSNPNLYWYRQAAGRGLQLLFYSVGIGQISSEVPQNLSASRPQDRQFILSSKKLLLSDSGFYLCAWNMQGWGNTIYFGEGSWLTVV.

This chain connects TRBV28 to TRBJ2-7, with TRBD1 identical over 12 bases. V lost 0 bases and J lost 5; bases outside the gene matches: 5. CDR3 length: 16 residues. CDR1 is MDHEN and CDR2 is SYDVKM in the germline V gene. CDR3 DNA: TGTGCCAGCAGTTTATGGGGACAGGGGGCGCGGGACGAGCAGTACTTC. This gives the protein CASSLWGQGARDEQYF.

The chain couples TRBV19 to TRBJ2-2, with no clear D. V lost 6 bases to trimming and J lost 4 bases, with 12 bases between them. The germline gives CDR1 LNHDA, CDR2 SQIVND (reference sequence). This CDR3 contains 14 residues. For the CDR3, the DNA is TGTGCCAGTAGCGAGCAGGCCATCACCGGGGAGCTGTTTTTT. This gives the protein CASSEQAITGELFF.

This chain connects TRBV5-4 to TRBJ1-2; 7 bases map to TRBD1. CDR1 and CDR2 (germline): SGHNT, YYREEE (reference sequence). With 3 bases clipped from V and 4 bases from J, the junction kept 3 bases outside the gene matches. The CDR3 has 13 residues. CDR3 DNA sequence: TGTGCCAGCAGCTCGGACAGGACCTATGGCTACACCTTC. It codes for CASSSDRTYGYTF. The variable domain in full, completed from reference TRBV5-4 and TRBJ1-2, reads ETGVTQSPTHLIKTRGQQVTLRCSSQSGHNTVSWYQQALGQGPQFIFQYYREEENGRGNFPPRFSGLQFPNYSSELNVNALELDDSALYLCASSSDRTYGYTFGSGTRLTVV.

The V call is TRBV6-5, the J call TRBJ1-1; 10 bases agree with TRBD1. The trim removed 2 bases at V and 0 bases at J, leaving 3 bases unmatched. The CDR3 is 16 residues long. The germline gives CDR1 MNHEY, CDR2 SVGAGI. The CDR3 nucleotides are TGTGCCAGCAGTTACCGGGGACAGGGGATGAACACTGAAGCTTTCTTT. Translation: CASSYRGQGMNTEAFF.

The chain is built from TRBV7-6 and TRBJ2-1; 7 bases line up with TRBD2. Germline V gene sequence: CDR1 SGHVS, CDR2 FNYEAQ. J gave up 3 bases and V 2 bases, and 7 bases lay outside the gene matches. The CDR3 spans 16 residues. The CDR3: CASSLKGRDYYNEQFF. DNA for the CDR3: TGTGCCAGCAGCTTAAAAGGGAGGGACTACTACAATGAGCAGTTCTTC.

This chain's CDR3 is CASSMVGELFF. DNA of the CDR3: TGTGCCAGTAGTATGGTTGGGGAGCTGTTTTTT. The rearrangement uses TRBV19 and TRBJ2-2, with D uncertain. V was cut by 3 bases and J by 8 bases, with 4 bases left in between. Germline assignment: CDR1 LNHDA and CDR2 SQIVND (reference sequence). This CDR3 has 11 amino acids. Together with reference TRBV19 and TRBJ2-2, the CDR3 gives the full variable domain: DGGITQSPKYLFRKEGQNVTLSCEQNLNHDAMYWYRQDPGQGLRLIYYSQIVNDFQKGDIAEGYSVSREKKESFPLTVTSAQKNPTAFYLCASSMVGELFFGEGSRLTVL.

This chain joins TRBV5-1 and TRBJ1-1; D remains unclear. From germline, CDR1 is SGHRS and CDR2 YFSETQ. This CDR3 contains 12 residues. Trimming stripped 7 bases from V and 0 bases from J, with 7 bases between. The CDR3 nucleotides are TGCGCCAGCGCAGCTCTGAACACTGAAGCTTTCTTT. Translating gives CASAALNTEAFF.